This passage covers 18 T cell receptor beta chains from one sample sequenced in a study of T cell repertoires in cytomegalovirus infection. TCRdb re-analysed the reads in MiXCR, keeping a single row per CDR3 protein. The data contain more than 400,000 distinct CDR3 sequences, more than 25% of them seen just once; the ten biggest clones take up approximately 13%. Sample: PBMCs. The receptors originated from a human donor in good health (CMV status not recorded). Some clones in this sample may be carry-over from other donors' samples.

The CDR3 here is CASRGRDSRYGYTF. As DNA, the CDR3 is TGTGCCAGCAGAGGACGGGACAGCAGATATGGCTACACCTTC. The chain links TRBV7-9 to TRBJ1-2; TRBD1 aligns across 7 bases. From germline, CDR1 is SEHNR and CDR2 FQNEAQ (reference sequence). This CDR3 has 14 amino acids. Trimming cost V 6 bases and J 5 bases; bases outside gene matches: 9.

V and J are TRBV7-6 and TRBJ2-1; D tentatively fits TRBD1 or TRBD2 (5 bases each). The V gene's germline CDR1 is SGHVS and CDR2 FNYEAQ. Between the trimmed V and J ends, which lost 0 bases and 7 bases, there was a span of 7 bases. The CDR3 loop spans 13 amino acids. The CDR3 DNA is TGTGCCAGCAGCTTAGCTGGGACGAATGAGCAGTTCTTC. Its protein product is CASSLAGTNEQFF.

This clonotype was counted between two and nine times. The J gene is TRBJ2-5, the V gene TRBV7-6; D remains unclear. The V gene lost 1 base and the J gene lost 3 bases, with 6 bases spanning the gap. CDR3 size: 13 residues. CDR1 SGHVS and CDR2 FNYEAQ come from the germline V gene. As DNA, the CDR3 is TGTGCCAGCAGCTTAGTGGTAGAAGAGACCCAGTACTTC. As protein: CASSLVVEETQYF.

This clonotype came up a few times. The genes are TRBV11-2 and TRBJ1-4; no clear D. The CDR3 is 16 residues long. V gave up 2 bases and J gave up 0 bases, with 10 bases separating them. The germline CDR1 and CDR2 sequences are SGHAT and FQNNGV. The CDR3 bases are TGTGCCAGCAGCTTACTTTCGGGGACAACTAATGAAAAACTGTTTTTT. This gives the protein CASSLLSGTTNEKLFF.

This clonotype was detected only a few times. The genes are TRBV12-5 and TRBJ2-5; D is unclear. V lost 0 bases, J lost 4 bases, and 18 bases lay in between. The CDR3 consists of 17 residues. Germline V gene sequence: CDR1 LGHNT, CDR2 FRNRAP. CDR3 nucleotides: TGTGCTAGTGGTTTGGTACCTAATCTGGGGTTGGGAGAGACCCAGTACTTC. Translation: CASGLVPNLGLGETQYF.

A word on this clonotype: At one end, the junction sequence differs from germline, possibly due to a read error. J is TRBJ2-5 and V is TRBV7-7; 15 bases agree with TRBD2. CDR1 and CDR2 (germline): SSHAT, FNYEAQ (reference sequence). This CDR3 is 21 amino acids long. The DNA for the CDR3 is TGTGCTAGCAGCCGCGGCCCGGGACTAGCGGGAGGTGGAGGGGGACAAGAGACCCAGTACTTC. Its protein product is CASSRGPGLAGGGGGQETQYF.

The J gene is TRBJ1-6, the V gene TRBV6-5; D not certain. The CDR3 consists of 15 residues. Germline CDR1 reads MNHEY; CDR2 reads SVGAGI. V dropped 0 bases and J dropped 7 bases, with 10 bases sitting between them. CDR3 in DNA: TGTGCCAGCAGTTACTCGCAACCTGGAAATTCACCCCTCCACTTT. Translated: CASSYSQPGNSPLHF.

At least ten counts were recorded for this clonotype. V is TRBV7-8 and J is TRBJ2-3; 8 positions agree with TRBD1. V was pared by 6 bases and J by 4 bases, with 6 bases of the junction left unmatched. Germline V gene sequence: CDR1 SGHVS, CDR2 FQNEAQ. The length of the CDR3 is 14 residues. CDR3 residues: CASRLRQGSDTQYF. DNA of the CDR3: TGTGCCAGCAGACTAAGACAGGGGTCAGATACGCAGTATTTT.

The DNA for the CDR3 is TGTGCCAGCAGCTTCGGGAGTCCGAACACCGGGGAGCTGTTTTTT. Its translation: CASSFGSPNTGELFF. The chain has TRBV9 and TRBJ2-2, with D perhaps matching TRBD2 (6 bases). CDR1 is SGDLS, CDR2 YYNGEE, per germline. V shed 4 bases and J shed 0 bases, with 10 bases lying between them. The CDR3 is 15 residues long.

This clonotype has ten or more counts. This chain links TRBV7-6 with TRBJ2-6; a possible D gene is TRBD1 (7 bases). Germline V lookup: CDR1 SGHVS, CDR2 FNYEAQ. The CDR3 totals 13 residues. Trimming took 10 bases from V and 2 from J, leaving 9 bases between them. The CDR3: CATRGAGANVLTF. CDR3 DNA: TGTGCCACCAGGGGGGCTGGGGCCAACGTCCTGACTTTC.

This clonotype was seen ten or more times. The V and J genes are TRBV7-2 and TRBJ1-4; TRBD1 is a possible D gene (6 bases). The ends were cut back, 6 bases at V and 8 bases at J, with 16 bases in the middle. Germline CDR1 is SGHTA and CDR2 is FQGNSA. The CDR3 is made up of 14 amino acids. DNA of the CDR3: TGTGCCAGCAGGAAACAGGGCAGTCAGGAAAAACTGTTTTTT. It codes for CASRKQGSQEKLFF.

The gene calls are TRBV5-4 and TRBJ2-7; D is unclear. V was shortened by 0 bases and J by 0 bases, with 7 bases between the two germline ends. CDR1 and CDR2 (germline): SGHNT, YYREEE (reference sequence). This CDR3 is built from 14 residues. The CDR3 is CASSLGLGSYEQYV. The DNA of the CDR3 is TGTGCCAGCAGCTTGGGCCTAGGCTCCTACGAGCAGTACGTC.

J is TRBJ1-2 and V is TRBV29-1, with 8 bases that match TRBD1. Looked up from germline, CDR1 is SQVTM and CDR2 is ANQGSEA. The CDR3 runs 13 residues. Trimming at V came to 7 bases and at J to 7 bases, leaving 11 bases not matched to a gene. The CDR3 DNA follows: TGCAGCGGGGGGACAGGAGCGAGTTCTGGCTACACCTTC. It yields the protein CSGGTGASSGYTF.

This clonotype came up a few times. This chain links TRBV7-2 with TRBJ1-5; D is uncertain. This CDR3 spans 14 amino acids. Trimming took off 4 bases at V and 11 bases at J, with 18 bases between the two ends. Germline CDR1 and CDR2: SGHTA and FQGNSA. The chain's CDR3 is CASSYRAGDLSQHF. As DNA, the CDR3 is TGTGCCAGCAGCTATCGGGCGGGCGATTTATCCCAGCATTTT. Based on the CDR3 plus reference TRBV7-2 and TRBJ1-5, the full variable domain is GAGVSQSPSNKVTEKGKDVELRCDPISGHTALYWYRQSLGQGLEFLIYFQGNSAPDKSGLPSDRFSAERTGGSVSTLTIQRTQQEDSAVYLCASSYRAGDLSQHFGDGTRLSIL.

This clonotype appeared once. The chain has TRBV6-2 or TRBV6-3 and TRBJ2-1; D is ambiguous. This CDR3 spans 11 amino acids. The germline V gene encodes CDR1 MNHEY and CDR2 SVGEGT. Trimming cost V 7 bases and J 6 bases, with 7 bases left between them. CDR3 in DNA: TGTGCCAGCACCCTTTCCAATGAGCAGTTCTTC. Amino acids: CASTLSNEQFF.

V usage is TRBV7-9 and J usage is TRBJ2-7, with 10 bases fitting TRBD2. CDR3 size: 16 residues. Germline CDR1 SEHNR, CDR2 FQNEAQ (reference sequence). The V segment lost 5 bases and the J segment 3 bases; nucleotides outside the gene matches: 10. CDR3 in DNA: TGTGCCAGCAGCCCTAGCGGGGCTAGCGGGAGCTACGAGCAGTACTTC. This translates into CASSPSGASGSYEQYF. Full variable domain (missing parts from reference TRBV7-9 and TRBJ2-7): DTGVSQNPRHKITKRGQNVTFRCDPISEHNRLYWYRQTLGQGPEFLTYFQNEAQLEKSRLLSDRFSAERPKGSFSTLEIQRTEQGDSAMYLCASSPSGASGSYEQYFGPGTRLTVT.

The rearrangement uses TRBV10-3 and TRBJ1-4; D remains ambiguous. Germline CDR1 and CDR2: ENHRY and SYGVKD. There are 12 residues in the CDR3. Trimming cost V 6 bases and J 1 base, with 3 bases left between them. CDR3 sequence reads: CAIRGTNEKLFF. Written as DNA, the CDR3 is TGTGCCATCAGGGGAACTAATGAAAAACTGTTTTTT.

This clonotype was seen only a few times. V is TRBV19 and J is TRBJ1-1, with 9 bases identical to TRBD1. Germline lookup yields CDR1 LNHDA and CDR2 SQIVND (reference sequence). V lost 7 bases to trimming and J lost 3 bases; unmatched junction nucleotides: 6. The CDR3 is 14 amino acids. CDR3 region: CASIPRTGDTEAFF. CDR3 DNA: TGTGCCAGTATCCCAAGGACAGGGGACACTGAAGCTTTCTTT.